What follows are 26 T cell receptor beta chains derived from one specimen sequenced in a study of identical twins. TCRdb independently ran MiXCR on the 5' RACE reads; one entry per CDR3 protein. This table has 270,000 or so distinct CDR3 sequences, approximately 8.3% appearing once. These data also formed part of another study, on yellow fever vaccine responses in identical twins.

The sequenced material came from CD8+ T cells sorted from blood. These TCRs come from a young woman in good health.

This clonotype has a handful of counts. V is TRBV5-6 and J is TRBJ2-2, with D maybe TRBD1 (7 bases). V lost 4 bases and J lost 13, with 26 bases in between. The CDR3 consists of 16 residues. The germline V gene encodes CDR1 SGHDT and CDR2 YYEEEE. CDR3 loop: CASSLAVGTVTEGLFF. The CDR3 DNA reads TGTGCCAGCAGCCTTGCAGTGGGGACAGTAACGGAGGGGCTGTTTTTT.

The J gene is TRBJ2-3, the V gene TRBV5-5; 9 bases match TRBD1. The germline V gene has CDR1 SGHKS and CDR2 YYEKEE (reference sequence). J lost 5 bases, V lost 5 bases, and 12 bases had no gene match. The CDR3 contains 16 residues. Written as DNA, the CDR3 is TGTGCCAGCAGGGCACAAACAGGGGGCGTAGGAGATACGCAGTATTTT. Amino acid sequence: CASRAQTGGVGDTQYF.

This clonotype has more than one count but fewer than ten. This chain connects TRBV6-5 to TRBJ2-7; D may be TRBD2 (5 bases). V was pared by 0 bases and J by 6 bases, with 12 bases between. In germline, CDR1 is MNHEY, CDR2 SVGAGI. The CDR3 has 14 amino acids. CDR3 DNA: TGTGCCAGCAGTTACTCTGGGGAGTTGGTCGAGCAGTACTTC. Translation: CASSYSGELVEQYF.

The genes are TRBV4-3 and TRBJ1-2; D is ambiguous. Germline CDR1 is LGHNA and CDR2 is YSLEER. The germline V and J ends were trimmed by 0 bases and 4 bases, with 15 bases remaining between them. The CDR3 sequence is 16 residues long. CDR3 residues: CASSQDRPPLSYGYTF. CDR3 coding DNA: TGCGCCAGCAGCCAAGACCGGCCCCCCTTAAGCTATGGCTACACCTTC.

This clonotype was counted many times. This chain connects TRBV24-1 to TRBJ2-1, with 7 bases identical to TRBD2. V gave up 2 bases and J gave up 3 bases; unmatched junction bases: 18. Per the germline V gene, CDR1 is KGHDR and CDR2 is SFDVKD. CDR3 length: 20 residues. CDR3 in DNA: TGTGCCACCAGTGATTCGCTGCAGGGAGGGTCTTTCAGCGGCTACAATGAGCAGTTCTTC. Protein product: CATSDSLQGGSFSGYNEQFF.

The table lists this clonotype with many counts. The rearrangement links TRBV12-3 or TRBV12-4 to TRBJ1-2; D may be TRBD1 (5 bases). CDR3 length: 13 amino acids. V was clipped by 1 base and J by 5 bases, with 8 bases between them. CDR3 nucleotide sequence: TGTGCCAGCAGTTTAGGACAGCCTTATGGCTACACCTTC. Amino acids: CASSLGQPYGYTF.

Many counts were recorded for this clonotype. The gene calls are TRBV5-1 and TRBJ2-1, with 9 bases that match TRBD2. The V gene end was trimmed by 2 bases and the J gene end by 8 bases; junction bases not matched to a gene: 5. Germline-derived CDR1 and CDR2 are SGHRS and YFSETQ. CDR3 length equals 14 residues. Here the CDR3 DNA reads TGCGCCAGCAGCTTTTCTAGCGGGACCTATGAGCAGTTCTTC. It is translated as CASSFSSGTYEQFF.

This chain joins TRBV11-2 and TRBJ2-1, with 11 positions matching TRBD2. Germline V gene sequence: CDR1 SGHAT, CDR2 FQNNGV. Unmatched junction bases numbered 15, after V lost 5 bases and J lost 0 bases. The length of the CDR3 is 20 residues. The CDR3 loop is CASSVVRGLADRSSYNEQFF. Written as DNA, the CDR3 is TGTGCCAGCAGCGTCGTGCGGGGACTAGCGGATAGGAGCTCCTACAATGAGCAGTTCTTC. Filled out from reference TRBV11-2 and TRBJ2-1, the complete variable domain reads EAGVAQSPRYKIIEKRQSVAFWCNPISGHATLYWYQQILGQGPKLLIQFQNNGVVDDSQLPKDRFSAERLKGVDSTLKIQPAKLEDSAVYLCASSVVRGLADRSSYNEQFFGPGTRLTVL.

The chain recombines TRBV12-3 or TRBV12-4 with TRBJ1-2; tentatively, D is TRBD1 (5 bases). V was clipped by 6 bases and J by 2 bases, with 16 bases between them. The CDR3 has 15 residues. In nucleotides, the CDR3 is TGTGCCAGCAGCCCTGCTGGACACCTCAACTATGGCTACACCTTC. Amino acid sequence: CASSPAGHLNYGYTF.

This clonotype was counted ten times or more. V is TRBV20-1 and J is TRBJ2-1; D gene unclear. This CDR3 has 14 residues. V was cut by 1 base and J by 1 base, with 8 bases left in between. In germline, CDR1 is DFQATT, CDR2 SNEGSKA (reference sequence). CDR3 sequence: CSARGLKSYNEQFF. The CDR3 DNA reads as TGCAGTGCTAGAGGACTCAAGTCCTACAATGAGCAGTTCTTC.

This clonotype appeared a few times. The rearrangement joins TRBV29-1 to TRBJ2-7, with 11 nucleotides matching TRBD1. The CDR3 length is 14 residues. V lost 1 base to trimming and J lost 3 bases; unmatched junction nucleotides: 2. Germline CDR1 reads SQVTM; CDR2 reads ANQGSEA. The CDR3 reads CSVEGDRGVYEQYF. CDR3 sequence (DNA): TGCAGCGTTGAAGGGGACAGGGGGGTCTACGAGCAGTACTTC.

In its sample, this clonotype was seen many times. The rearrangement uses TRBV12-3 or TRBV12-4 and TRBJ2-7, with TRBD1 matching over 8 bases. The CDR3 length is 15 residues. The V segment lost 6 bases and the J segment 0 bases; nucleotides outside the gene matches: 7. CDR3 bases: TGTGCCAGCAGCCCCGAGGGGACAGGCTCCTACGAGCAGTACTTC. It translates to CASSPEGTGSYEQYF.

The chain employs TRBV7-8 and TRBJ2-7; D is undetermined. V was cut by 1 base and J by 0 bases, with 7 bases left in between. The germline gives CDR1 SGHVS, CDR2 FQNEAQ. The CDR3 has 14 amino acids. DNA of the CDR3: TGTGCCAGCAGCTTAGAGCAGAACTCCTACGAGCAGTACTTC. Protein product: CASSLEQNSYEQYF. The full variable domain, in which reference TRBV7-8 and TRBJ2-7 provide the parts outside the CDR3, is GAGVSQSPRYKVAKRGQDVALRCDPISGHVSLFWYQQALGQGPEFLTYFQNEAQLDKSGLPSDRFFAERPEGSVSTLKIQRTQQEDSAVYLCASSLEQNSYEQYFGPGTRLTVT.

This clonotype was seen repeatedly, ten times or more. The chain carries TRBV7-8 and TRBJ2-3; possibly TRBD1 for D (7 bases). V lost 3 bases and J lost 2, with 15 bases in between. Germline V CDR1 and CDR2: SGHVS, FQNEAQ. The CDR3 runs 16 residues. CDR3 DNA sequence: TGTGCCAGCAGCTTCTCCCAGGGGGGACCCACAGATACGCAGTATTTT. This codes for CASSFSQGGPTDTQYF.

The rearrangement joins TRBV7-9 to TRBJ2-7; 8 bases line up with TRBD1. J was trimmed by 5 bases and V by 5 bases; bases with no gene match: 5. Germline-derived CDR1 and CDR2 are SEHNR and FQNEAQ (reference sequence). The CDR3 length is 13 residues. CDR3 sequence reads: CASSAQGEHEQYF. DNA of the CDR3: TGTGCCAGCAGCGCACAGGGGGAACACGAGCAGTACTTC. Full variable domain (missing parts from reference TRBV7-9 and TRBJ2-7): DTGVSQNPRHKITKRGQNVTFRCDPISEHNRLYWYRQTLGQGPEFLTYFQNEAQLEKSRLLSDRFSAERPKGSFSTLEIQRTEQGDSAMYLCASSAQGEHEQYFGPGTRLTVT.

The chain recombines TRBV20-1 with TRBJ2-3, with 8 bases fitting TRBD1. The CDR3 sequence is 16 residues long. With V trimmed by 4 bases and J by 3 bases, 12 bases remained unmatched. Germline CDR1 DFQATT, CDR2 SNEGSKA (reference sequence). CDR3 sequence: CSATPRDRMWTDTQYF. CDR3 sequence (DNA): TGCAGTGCTACTCCCAGGGACAGGATGTGGACAGATACGCAGTATTTT.

This clonotype was picked up many times. This chain uses TRBV11-2 with TRBJ2-7, with D perhaps TRBD1 (5 bases). In germline, CDR1 is SGHAT, CDR2 FQNNGV. Between the trimmed V and J ends, which lost 2 bases and 2 bases, there was a span of 13 bases. The CDR3 is 15 residues long. The CDR3, as DNA: TGTGCCAGCAGCTTAAGATTAGACAGTACCTACGAGCAGTACTTC. Translated: CASSLRLDSTYEQYF.

The table lists this clonotype with a few counts. The V gene is TRBV10-1, the J gene TRBJ2-2, with 15 bases lining up with TRBD2. CDR1 is WNHNN, CDR2 SYGVQD, per germline (reference sequence). The trim removed 7 bases at V and 2 bases at J, leaving 14 bases unmatched. CDR3 length: 20 residues. Here the CDR3 reads CASTPNGTSGGPINTGELFF. For the CDR3, the DNA is TGCGCCAGCACCCCTAACGGGACTAGCGGGGGGCCCATAAACACCGGGGAGCTGTTTTTT.

The chain links TRBV7-9 to TRBJ2-2; possibly TRBD1 or TRBD2 for D (5 bases each). With 4 bases removed from V and 0 bases from J, the gap between germline ends came to 9 bases. This CDR3 is built from 15 residues. Germline V gives CDR1 SEHNR, CDR2 FQNEAQ (reference sequence). CDR3 amino acids: CASSWGPTNTGELFF. The CDR3 region has the DNA TGTGCCAGCAGCTGGGGACCAACGAACACCGGGGAGCTGTTTTTT.

The V call is TRBV20-1, the J call TRBJ2-7; 7 bases are shared with TRBD1. Germline CDR1 is DFQATT and CDR2 is SNEGSKA (reference sequence). The CDR3 has 14 amino acids. Trimming removed 1 base from V and 0 bases from J; junction bases left unmatched: 3. CDR3 loop: CSARGWDSSYEQYF. The CDR3 nucleotides read TGCAGTGCTAGAGGTTGGGACAGCTCCTACGAGCAGTACTTC.

The table lists this clonotype with a few counts. The chain is built from TRBV20-1 and TRBJ2-1; 7 bases map to TRBD2. V shed 3 bases and J 0 bases; nucleotides not matched to a gene: 5. The germline V gene has CDR1 DFQATT and CDR2 SNEGSKA (reference sequence). This CDR3 is 15 amino acids long. The CDR3 DNA reads TGCAGTGCTAGGTGGGAGGGGAGCTCCTACAATGAGCAGTTCTTC. It yields the protein CSARWEGSSYNEQFF.

This clonotype has ten or more counts. V gene TRBV25-1 combines with J gene TRBJ2-3, with 7 nucleotides matching TRBD2. The germline V gene has CDR1 MGHDK and CDR2 SYGVNS. J lost 4 bases, V lost 8 bases, and 6 bases had no gene match. This CDR3 region has 13 residues. CDR3 DNA sequence: TGTGCCAGCCGACTAGCCGGGGCAGATACGCAGTATTTT. Its translation: CASRLAGADTQYF.

This clonotype has a handful of counts. The chain carries TRBV28 and TRBJ1-5; D might be TRBD1 (5 bases). CDR1 and CDR2 from the germline V gene are MDHEN and SYDVKM. Between the trimmed V and J ends, which lost 3 bases and 0 bases, there was a span of 12 bases. The CDR3 has 16 amino acids. In nucleotides, the CDR3 is TGTGCCAGCAGTTTCCAGGGAACTTATAGCAATCAGCCCCAGCATTTT. Translation gives CASSFQGTYSNQPQHF. The full variable domain, in which reference TRBV28 and TRBJ1-5 provide the parts outside the CDR3, is DVKVTQSSRYLVKRTGEKVFLECVQDMDHENMFWYRQDPGLGLRLIYFSYDVKMKEKGDIPEGYSVSREKKERFSLILESASTNQTSMYLCASSFQGTYSNQPQHFGDGTRLSIL.

This clonotype was observed a handful of times. The rearrangement uses TRBV7-3 and TRBJ2-7; TRBD2 aligns across 8 bases. Unmatched junction bases numbered 4, after V lost 3 bases and J lost 6 bases. Germline V gives CDR1 SGHTA, CDR2 FQGTGA. The CDR3 covers 13 residues. The DNA of the CDR3 is TGTGCCAGCAGCTTCGGCGGGGGGTCCGAGCAGTACTTC. This translates into CASSFGGGSEQYF.

In its sample, this clonotype was seen many times. The chain joins TRBV5-1 to TRBJ1-6; maybe TRBD1 (6 bases). Trimming took off 4 bases at V and 6 bases at J, with 11 bases between the two ends. The CDR3 runs 14 residues. Germline V gives CDR1 SGHRS, CDR2 YFSETQ. In DNA form, the CDR3 reads TGCGCCAGCAGCCAGGACAGTACTAATTCACCCCTCCACTTT. Translated: CASSQDSTNSPLHF. The full variable domain, in which reference TRBV5-1 and TRBJ1-6 provide the parts outside the CDR3, is KAGVTQTPRYLIKTRGQQVTLSCSPISGHRSVSWYQQTPGQGLQFLFEYFSETQRNKGNFPGRFSGRQFSNSRSEMNVSTLELGDSALYLCASSQDSTNSPLHFGNGTRLTVT.

This clonotype was observed a handful of times. The J gene is TRBJ1-3, the V gene TRBV4-1, with unresolved D. The germline CDR1 and CDR2 sequences are MGHRA and YSYEKL. V gave up 0 bases and J gave up 1 base, with 7 bases separating them. The CDR3 loop spans 15 amino acids. CDR3 amino acids: CASSQDQESGNTIYF. In DNA, the CDR3 is TGCGCCAGCAGCCAAGATCAGGAATCTGGAAACACCATATATTTT.